The 30 T cell receptor beta chains reported below all come from one sample, sequenced in a study of T cell therapy after organ transplantation. Which antigens these TCRs recognize remains unknown. Assay used: immunoSEQ multiplex PCR; TCRdb lists only in-frame clones, some missing. The sample includes tens of thousands of clones, approximately 94% seen only once; the top ten take roughly 3%. The starting material was CD8+ T cells from blood, obtained before autologous CMV-specific T cell therapy. The receptors shown here come from a human patient who had received a solid organ transplant and had CMV disease.

In DNA form, the CDR3 reads TGTGCCAGCAGTTCGTCAGGTCGTGGGTGGACGGAAAAATACGAGCAGTACTTC. Protein: CASSSSGRGWTEKYEQYF. The V and J genes are TRBV27 and TRBJ2-7; D is ambiguous. Trimming shortened V by 4 bases and J by 4 bases, and 26 bases separated the two germline ends. Germline-derived CDR1 and CDR2 are MNHEY and SMNVEV (reference sequence). CDR3 length: 18 amino acids.

The chain links TRBV5-5 to TRBJ1-1; D remains ambiguous. The length of the CDR3 is 15 residues. Trimming removed 0 bases from V and 0 bases from J, with 9 bases in between. Germline CDR1 is SGHKS and CDR2 is YYEKEE (reference sequence). Written as DNA, the CDR3 is TGTGCCAGCAGCTTGGGGGTCACGGTGAACACTGAAGCTTTCTTT. It yields the protein CASSLGVTVNTEAFF.

V and J are TRBV5-1 and TRBJ2-1, with TRBD2 matching over 13 bases. The CDR3 runs 18 residues. With V trimmed by 3 bases and J by 4 bases, 10 bases remained unmatched. Looked up from germline, CDR1 is SGHRS and CDR2 is YFSETQ. The CDR3 DNA follows: TGCGCCAGCAGCTCATTGGTGCGGACTAGCGGGAGTTACAATGAGCAGTTCTTC. Its translation: CASSSLVRTSGSYNEQFF.

V is TRBV5-6 and J is TRBJ2-7; weak D call: TRBD1 (5 bases). Looked up from germline, CDR1 is SGHDT and CDR2 is YYEEEE. The CDR3 covers 12 residues. Trimming removed 2 bases from V and 6 bases from J, with 9 bases in between. The CDR3 protein is CASSLGAGEQYF. The DNA of the CDR3 is TGTGCCAGCAGCTTAGGGGCCGGCGAGCAGTACTTC.

The chain uses TRBV6-4 and TRBJ2-1, with D hard to call. The CDR3 covers 11 residues. Germline CDR1 reads MRHNA; CDR2 reads SNTAGT. The ends were cut back, 6 bases at V and 5 bases at J, with 5 bases in the middle. This chain's CDR3 is CASRDNNEQFF. In nucleotides, the CDR3 is TGTGCCAGCAGAGATAACAATGAGCAGTTCTTC.

The chain recombines TRBV11-1 with TRBJ1-1; 8 bases map to TRBD1. CDR1 is SGHAT and CDR2 is FQDESV in the germline V gene (reference sequence). CDR3 length equals 16 residues. The J segment lost 4 bases and the V segment lost 3 bases, leaving 10 bases of the junction unmatched. In DNA, the CDR3 is TGTGCCAGCAGCTTGGATTTGGCAGGGGGCGGCACTGAAGCTTTCTTT. Translated, it gives CASSLDLAGGGTEAFF. Filled out from reference TRBV11-1 and TRBJ1-1, the complete variable domain reads EAEVAQSPRYKITEKSQAVAFWCDPISGHATLYWYRQILGQGPELLVQFQDESVVDDSQLPKDRFSAERLKGVDSTLKIQPAELGDSAMYLCASSLDLAGGGTEAFFGQGTRLTVV.

The chain recombines TRBV5-5 with TRBJ1-5; TRBD1 matches at 8 bases. Germline CDR1 is SGHKS and CDR2 is YYEKEE (reference sequence). After removal of 1 base from V and 6 bases from J, the junction contained 3 bases not matched to a gene. The CDR3 covers 14 residues. In DNA, the CDR3 is TGTGCCAGCAGCTTGCGACAGGGGAGTCAGCCCCAGCATTTT. It is translated as CASSLRQGSQPQHF.

V usage is TRBV5-6 and J usage is TRBJ1-1; no firm D call. V shed 0 bases and J shed 7 bases, with 13 bases lying between them. Germline assignment: CDR1 SGHDT and CDR2 YYEEEE. There are 14 residues in the CDR3. The CDR3 nucleotides read TGTGCCAGCAGCTTGGCCGGGATGAGGGTTGAAGCTTTCTTT. Translating gives CASSLAGMRVEAFF.

The chain employs TRBV30 and TRBJ2-7, with 7 bases fitting TRBD2. Germline loops: CDR1 GTSNPN, CDR2 SVGIG (reference sequence). The trim removed 2 bases at V and 5 bases at J, leaving 3 bases unmatched. The CDR3 is made up of 12 amino acids. The CDR3 loop reads CAWSWGGHEQYF. CDR3 nucleotides: TGTGCCTGGAGTTGGGGAGGGCACGAGCAGTACTTC.

The chain carries TRBV15 and TRBJ1-2; 8 positions agree with TRBD1. The CDR3 loop spans 15 amino acids. Germline V gene data show CDR1 as LNHNV and CDR2 as YYDKDF (reference sequence). V lost 5 bases, J lost 4 bases, and 9 bases stayed unmatched. CDR3 DNA sequence: TGTGCCACCAGCGGCTCCGGGACAGGTGCCTATGGCTACACCTTC. Translating gives CATSGSGTGAYGYTF.

The CDR3 nucleotides read TGTGCCAGTAGTATAGATCTAGAGGGCACTGAAGCTTTCTTT. This encodes CASSIDLEGTEAFF. The chain recombines TRBV19 with TRBJ1-1; D not resolved. With 0 bases removed from V and 4 bases from J, the gap between germline ends came to 9 bases. The CDR3 length is 14 residues. Looked up from germline, CDR1 is LNHDA and CDR2 is SQIVND (reference sequence).

The chain is built from TRBV9 and TRBJ1-1; TRBD1 matches at 8 bases. The CDR3 covers 17 residues. Germline V gene sequence: CDR1 SGDLS, CDR2 YYNGEE. Losses at the gene ends were 0 bases for V and 4 bases for J; bases not matched to a gene: 11. The CDR3 sequence is CASSVEVGAGGRTEAFF. CDR3 DNA: TGTGCCAGCAGCGTAGAAGTGGGGGCAGGGGGCCGCACTGAAGCTTTCTTT.

The chain joins TRBV6-5 to TRBJ2-1, with D perhaps given as TRBD1 or TRBD2 (5 bases each). The V end was cut by 7 bases, the J end by 7 bases, with 20 bases between. The germline gives CDR1 MNHEY, CDR2 SVGAGI. The CDR3 extends over 15 amino acids. CDR3 coding DNA: TGTGCCAGCACCCCGATGGGGGTTGGTAGAAATGAGCAGTTCTTC. Residues: CASTPMGVGRNEQFF.

The chain uses TRBV9 and TRBJ2-7; 9 bases line up with TRBD1. V lost 3 bases to trimming and J lost 2 bases; unmatched junction nucleotides: 3. CDR3 length: 14 amino acids. The V gene's germline CDR1 is SGDLS and CDR2 YYNGEE. The CDR3 coding sequence is TGTGCCAGCAGCGGAGGACAGGGGACCTACGAGCAGTACTTC. Its translation is CASSGGQGTYEQYF.

This clone was detected once. V usage is TRBV29-1 and J usage is TRBJ1-2, with 7 bases matching TRBD1. This CDR3 region has 13 residues. V lost 6 bases and J lost 3; bases outside the gene matches: 7. Germline V gene data show CDR1 as SQVTM and CDR2 as ANQGSEA. As DNA, the CDR3 is TGCAGCGTCGACAGGGTAATAGACTATGGCTACACCTTC. Translating it yields CSVDRVIDYGYTF. Full variable domain (missing parts from reference TRBV29-1 and TRBJ1-2): SAVISQKPSRDICQRGTSLTIQCQVDSQVTMMFWYRQQPGQSLTLIATANQGSEATYESGFVIDKFPISRPNLTFSTLTVSNMSPEDSSIYLCSVDRVIDYGYTFGSGTRLTVV.

In its sample, this clone was seen a few times. CDR3 bases: TGCGCCAGCAGCTTGTCGCAGGGGGCGAACACTGAAGCTTTCTTT. Translating it yields CASSLSQGANTEAFF. The chain recombines TRBV5-1 with TRBJ1-1; TRBD1 matches at 8 bases. The CDR3 contains 15 residues. V dropped 1 base and J dropped 1; count of bases not matched to a gene: 3. The germline V gene encodes CDR1 SGHRS and CDR2 YFSETQ.

The genes are TRBV30 and TRBJ2-2; perhaps TRBD1 as D (6 bases). CDR1 and CDR2 from the germline V gene are GTSNPN and SVGIG (reference sequence). The CDR3 is 13 residues long. V lost 2 bases to trimming and J lost 6 bases, with 10 bases between them. CDR3 region: CAWSLTGSGELFF. The CDR3 coding sequence is TGTGCCTGGAGTCTGACAGGATCCGGGGAGCTGTTTTTT.

The V gene is TRBV29-1, the J gene TRBJ2-7; D is uncertain. V dropped 4 bases and J dropped 3 bases, with 7 bases sitting between them. CDR3 length: 11 amino acids. Germline CDR1 SQVTM, CDR2 ANQGSEA. The CDR3 here is CSVVAGYEQYF. CDR3 sequence (DNA): TGCAGCGTTGTAGCAGGCTACGAGCAGTACTTC.

The rearrangement links TRBV5-1 to TRBJ1-1; D unclear. This CDR3 is built from 14 residues. CDR1 and CDR2 (germline): SGHRS, YFSETQ. V was pared by 2 bases and J by 0 bases, with 8 bases between. The CDR3 here is CASSFGSMNTEAFF. CDR3 bases: TGCGCCAGCAGCTTTGGCAGCATGAACACTGAAGCTTTCTTT.

This clone has a single count. This rearrangement joins TRBV7-6 to TRBJ2-7; D is unresolved. CDR3 length: 16 residues. Germline values: CDR1 SGHVS, CDR2 FNYEAQ. V lost 2 bases and J 3 bases, leaving 17 bases between the germline ends. CDR3 region: CASSLLKRPEFYEQYF. CDR3 coding DNA: TGTGCCAGCAGCTTACTAAAACGGCCGGAGTTCTACGAGCAGTACTTC.

This sequence joins TRBV30 and TRBJ1-1; D is uncertain. V shed 0 bases and J shed 4 bases, with 9 bases lying between them. The CDR3 is 13 residues long. Germline V CDR1 and CDR2: GTSNPN, SVGIG (reference sequence). The CDR3 loop is CAWSVRGITEAFF. CDR3 nucleotide sequence: TGTGCCTGGAGTGTCCGGGGTATCACTGAAGCTTTCTTT. The whole variable domain, filled in from reference TRBV30 and TRBJ1-1, reads SQTIHQWPATLVQPVGSPLSLECTVEGTSNPNLYWYRQAAGRGLQLLFYSVGIGQISSEVPQNLSASRPQDRQFILSSKKLLLSDSGFYLCAWSVRGITEAFFGQGTRLTVV.

The chain couples TRBV27 to TRBJ2-1; the D is unclear. From germline, CDR1 is MNHEY and CDR2 SMNVEV (reference sequence). V lost 5 bases and J 3 bases, leaving 5 bases between the germline ends. The CDR3 is made up of 12 amino acids. DNA for the CDR3: TGTGCCAGCAGTCAAAGCTACAATGAGCAGTTCTTC. Translation gives CASSQSYNEQFF.

The rearrangement joins TRBV29-1 to TRBJ2-7, with D tentatively TRBD2 (6 bases). Germline V gene data show CDR1 as SQVTM and CDR2 as ANQGSEA. This CDR3 spans 12 amino acids. The V end was cut by 4 bases, the J end by 4 bases, with 11 bases between. The CDR3 DNA sequence: TGCAGCGTTGGGGGGGAGCAATACGAGCAGTACTTC. It codes for CSVGGEQYEQYF.

The chain has TRBV6-5 and TRBJ2-7; 7 nucleotides agree with TRBD2. The CDR3 extends over 14 amino acids. Trimming cost V 8 bases and J 4 bases; bases outside gene matches: 11. Germline CDR1 is MNHEY and CDR2 is SVGAGI. The CDR3 spells CASSIWSGDYEQYF. Here the CDR3 DNA reads TGTGCCAGCTCTATCTGGAGCGGGGATTACGAGCAGTACTTC.

The rearrangement joins TRBV27 to TRBJ1-5; tentative D call: TRBD1 (5 bases). V was clipped by 5 bases and J by 1 base, with 18 bases between them. The CDR3 spans 17 residues. Germline CDR1 is MNHEY and CDR2 is SMNVEV (reference sequence). The CDR3 region is CASSPLRRGLSNQPQHF. CDR3 in DNA: TGTGCCAGCAGTCCTCTGAGACGGGGCTTAAGCAATCAGCCCCAGCATTTT.

The rearrangement joins TRBV7-4 to TRBJ1-1, with D possibly being TRBD1 (6 bases). V shed 4 bases and J shed 1 base, with 13 bases lying between them. This CDR3 is built from 15 residues. Germline V gene data show CDR1 as SGHVT and CDR2 as SQSDAQ. The CDR3, as DNA: TGTGCCAGCAGCTGTAAAAGGGGACAGAACACTGAAGCTTTCTTT. Amino acids: CASSCKRGQNTEAFF.

On this clone itself: Different DNA sequences within this sample yield the same CDR3. The chain has TRBV27 and TRBJ2-1, with 10 bases aligning to TRBD1. Unmatched junction bases numbered 2, after V lost 2 bases and J lost 4 bases. CDR3 length: 15 residues. From germline, CDR1 is MNHEY and CDR2 SMNVEV (reference sequence). Here the CDR3 DNA reads TGTGCCAGCAGTTTAGTGGGACAGGGGTACAATGAGCAGTTCTTC. Amino acids: CASSLVGQGYNEQFF.

V is TRBV21-1 and J is TRBJ2-1; the D call in the table, TRBD2, was not verified against the DNA. TRBV21-1 is described as a pseudogene. The CDR3 covers 17 residues. This CDR3 reads CASSKGVRSLHGYEQFF. CDR3 DNA: TGTGCCAGCAGCAAAGGAGTAAGGAGTTTACACGGGTATGAGCAGTTCTTC.

The chain combines TRBV13 with TRBJ1-1, with a possible D match to TRBD1 (5 bases). The CDR3 has 15 amino acids. Looked up from germline, CDR1 is PRHDT and CDR2 is FYEKMQ (reference sequence). V was pared by 0 bases and J by 0 bases, with 8 bases between. This CDR3 reads CASSLGGVMNTEAFF. The CDR3, as DNA: TGTGCCAGCAGCTTAGGGGGGGTTATGAACACTGAAGCTTTCTTT.

The chain uses TRBV10-3 and TRBJ2-6; TRBD1 matches at 7 bases. The V gene's germline CDR1 is ENHRY and CDR2 SYGVKD. V lost 2 bases and J lost 0; bases outside the gene matches: 10. The CDR3 contains 19 residues. The CDR3 protein is CAISEPQDRSNSGANVLTF. The CDR3, as DNA: TGTGCCATCAGTGAGCCCCAGGACAGGTCCAACTCTGGGGCCAACGTCCTGACTTTC.